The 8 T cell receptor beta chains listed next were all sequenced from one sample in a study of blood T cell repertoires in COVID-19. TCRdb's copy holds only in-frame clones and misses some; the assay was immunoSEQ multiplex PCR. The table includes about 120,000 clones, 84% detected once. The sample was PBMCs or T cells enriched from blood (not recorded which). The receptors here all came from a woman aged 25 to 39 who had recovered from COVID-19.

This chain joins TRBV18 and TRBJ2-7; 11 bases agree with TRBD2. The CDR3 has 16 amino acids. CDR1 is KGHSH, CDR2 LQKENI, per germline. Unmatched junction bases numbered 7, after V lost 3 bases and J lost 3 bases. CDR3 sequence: CASSPDGLAGSYEQYF. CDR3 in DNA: TGTGCCAGCTCACCTGACGGACTAGCGGGTAGCTACGAGCAGTACTTC.

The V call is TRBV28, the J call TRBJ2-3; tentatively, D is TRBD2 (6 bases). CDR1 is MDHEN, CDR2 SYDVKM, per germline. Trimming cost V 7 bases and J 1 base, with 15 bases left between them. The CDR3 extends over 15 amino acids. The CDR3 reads CASIRLASGTDTQYF. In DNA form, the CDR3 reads TGTGCCAGCATCCGGCTAGCGTCTGGCACAGATACGCAGTATTTT.

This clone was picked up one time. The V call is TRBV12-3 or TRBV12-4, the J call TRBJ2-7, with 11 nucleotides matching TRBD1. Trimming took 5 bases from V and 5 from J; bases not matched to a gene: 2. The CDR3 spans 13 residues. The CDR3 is CASSRDRGDEQYF. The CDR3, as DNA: TGTGCCAGCAGTAGGGACAGGGGGGACGAGCAGTACTTC.

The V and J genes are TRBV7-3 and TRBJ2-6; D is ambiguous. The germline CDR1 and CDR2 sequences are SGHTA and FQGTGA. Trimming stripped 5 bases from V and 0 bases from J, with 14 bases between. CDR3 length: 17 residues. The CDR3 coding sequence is TGTGCCAGCAGCCCCCGAGGCGGAACCTCTGGGGCCAACGTCCTGACTTTC. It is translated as CASSPRGGTSGANVLTF.

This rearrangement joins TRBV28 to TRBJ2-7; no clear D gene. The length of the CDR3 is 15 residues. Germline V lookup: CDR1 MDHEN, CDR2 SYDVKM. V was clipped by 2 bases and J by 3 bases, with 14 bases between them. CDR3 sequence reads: CASSLRPGGYYEQYF. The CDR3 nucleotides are TGTGCCAGCAGTTTAAGGCCCGGCGGATACTACGAGCAGTACTTC. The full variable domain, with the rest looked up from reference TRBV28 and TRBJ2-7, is DVKVTQSSRYLVKRTGEKVFLECVQDMDHENMFWYRQDPGLGLRLIYFSYDVKMKEKGDIPEGYSVSREKKERFSLILESASTNQTSMYLCASSLRPGGYYEQYFGPGTRLTVT.

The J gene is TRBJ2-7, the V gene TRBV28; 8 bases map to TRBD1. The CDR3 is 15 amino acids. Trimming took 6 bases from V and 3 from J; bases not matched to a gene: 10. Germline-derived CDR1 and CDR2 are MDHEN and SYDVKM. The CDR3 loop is CASSRGTGGDYEQYF. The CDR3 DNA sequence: TGTGCCAGCAGCCGGGGGACAGGAGGCGACTACGAGCAGTACTTC.

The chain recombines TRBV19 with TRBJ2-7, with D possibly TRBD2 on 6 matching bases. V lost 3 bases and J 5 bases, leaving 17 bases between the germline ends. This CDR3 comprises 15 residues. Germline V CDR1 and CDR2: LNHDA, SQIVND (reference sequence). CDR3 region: CASSIRLGLTHEQYF. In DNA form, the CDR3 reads TGTGCCAGTAGTATCCGCCTGGGACTTACCCACGAGCAGTACTTC.

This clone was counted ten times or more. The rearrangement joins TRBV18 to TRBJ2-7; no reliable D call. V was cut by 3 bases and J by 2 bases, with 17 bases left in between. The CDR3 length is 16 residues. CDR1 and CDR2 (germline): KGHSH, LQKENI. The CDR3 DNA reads TGTGCCAGCTCACCCGAGTTCAGGAATCCGCCCTACGAGCAGTACTTC. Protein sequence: CASSPEFRNPPYEQYF.